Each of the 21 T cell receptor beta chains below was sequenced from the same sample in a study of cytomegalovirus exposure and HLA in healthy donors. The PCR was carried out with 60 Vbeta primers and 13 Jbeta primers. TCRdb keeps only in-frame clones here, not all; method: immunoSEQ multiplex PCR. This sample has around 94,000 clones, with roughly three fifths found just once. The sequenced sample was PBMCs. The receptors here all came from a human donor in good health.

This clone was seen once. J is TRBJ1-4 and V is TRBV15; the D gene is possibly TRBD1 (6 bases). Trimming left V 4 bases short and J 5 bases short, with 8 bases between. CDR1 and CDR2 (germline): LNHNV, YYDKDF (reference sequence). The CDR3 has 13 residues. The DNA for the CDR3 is TGTGCCACCAGCATTACAGGGAATGAAAAACTGTTTTTT. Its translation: CATSITGNEKLFF.

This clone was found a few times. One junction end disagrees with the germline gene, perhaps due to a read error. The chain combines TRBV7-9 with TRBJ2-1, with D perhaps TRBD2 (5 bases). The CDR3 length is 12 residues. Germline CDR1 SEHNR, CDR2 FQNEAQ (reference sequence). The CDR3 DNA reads TGTTCCAGCCACCTGGCAGGAGGTGAGCAGTTCTTC. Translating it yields CSSHLAGGEQFF.

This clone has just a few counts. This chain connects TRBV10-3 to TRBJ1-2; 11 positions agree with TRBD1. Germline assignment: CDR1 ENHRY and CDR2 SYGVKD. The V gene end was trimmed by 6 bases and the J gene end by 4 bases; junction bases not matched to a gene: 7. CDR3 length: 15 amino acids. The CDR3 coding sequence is TGTGCCATCAGAACCCCCGGGACAGGGGGCTATGGCTACACCTTC. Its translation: CAIRTPGTGGYGYTF.

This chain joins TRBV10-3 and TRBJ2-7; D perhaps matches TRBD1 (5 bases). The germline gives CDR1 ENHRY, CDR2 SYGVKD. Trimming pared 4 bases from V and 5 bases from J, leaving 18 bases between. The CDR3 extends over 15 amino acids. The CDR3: CAISGANQGSNEQYF. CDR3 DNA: TGTGCCATCAGTGGGGCAAACCAGGGATCCAACGAGCAGTACTTC.

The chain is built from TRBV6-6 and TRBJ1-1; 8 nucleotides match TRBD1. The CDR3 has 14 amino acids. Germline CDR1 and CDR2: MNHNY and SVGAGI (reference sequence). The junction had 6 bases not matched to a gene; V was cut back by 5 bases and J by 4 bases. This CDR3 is CASSPQGAPTEAFF. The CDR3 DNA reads TGTGCCAGCAGTCCTCAGGGGGCCCCCACTGAAGCTTTCTTT.

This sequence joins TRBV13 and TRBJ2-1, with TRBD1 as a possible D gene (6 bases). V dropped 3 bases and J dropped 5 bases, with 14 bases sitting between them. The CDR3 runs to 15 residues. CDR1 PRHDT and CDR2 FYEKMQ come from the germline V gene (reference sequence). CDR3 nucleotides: TGTGCCAGCAGCTTGGGGACATTGACCCACAATGAGCAGTTCTTC. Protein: CASSLGTLTHNEQFF.

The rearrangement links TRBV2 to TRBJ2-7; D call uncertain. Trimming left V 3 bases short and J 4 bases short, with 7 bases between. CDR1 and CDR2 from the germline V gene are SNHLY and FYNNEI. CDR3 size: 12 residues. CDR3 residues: CASSESVYEQYF. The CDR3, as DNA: TGTGCCAGCAGTGAGTCGGTTTACGAGCAGTACTTC.

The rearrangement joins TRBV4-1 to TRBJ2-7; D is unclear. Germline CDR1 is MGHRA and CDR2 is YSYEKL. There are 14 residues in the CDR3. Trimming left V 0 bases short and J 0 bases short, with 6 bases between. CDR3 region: CASSQDRSSYEQYF. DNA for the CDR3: TGCGCCAGCAGCCAAGATAGGAGCTCCTACGAGCAGTACTTC.

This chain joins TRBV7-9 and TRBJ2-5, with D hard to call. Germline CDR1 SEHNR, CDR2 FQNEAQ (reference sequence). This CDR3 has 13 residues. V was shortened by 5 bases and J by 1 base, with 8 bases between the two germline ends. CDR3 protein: CASSLSVQETQYF. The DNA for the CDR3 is TGTGCCAGCAGCCTAAGCGTCCAAGAGACCCAGTACTTC.

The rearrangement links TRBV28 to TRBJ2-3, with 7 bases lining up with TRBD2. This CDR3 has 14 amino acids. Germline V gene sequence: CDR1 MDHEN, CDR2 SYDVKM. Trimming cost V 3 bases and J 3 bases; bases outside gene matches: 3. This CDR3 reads CASSFGGSTDTQYF. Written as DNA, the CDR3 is TGTGCCAGCAGTTTTGGCGGGAGTACAGATACGCAGTATTTT.

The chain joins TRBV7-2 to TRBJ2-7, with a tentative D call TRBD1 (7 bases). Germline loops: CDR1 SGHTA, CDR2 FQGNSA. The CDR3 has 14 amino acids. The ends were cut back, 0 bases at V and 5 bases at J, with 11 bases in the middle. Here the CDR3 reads CASSLALRGDEQYF. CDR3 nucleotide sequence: TGTGCCAGCAGCTTAGCGCTCAGGGGGGACGAGCAGTACTTC.

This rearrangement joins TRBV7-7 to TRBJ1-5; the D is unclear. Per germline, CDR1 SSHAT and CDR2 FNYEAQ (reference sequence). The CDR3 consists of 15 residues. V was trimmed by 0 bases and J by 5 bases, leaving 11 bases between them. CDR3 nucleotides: TGTGCCAGCAGCTTAGCGAACAGCCCGGATCAGCCCCAGCATTTT. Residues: CASSLANSPDQPQHF. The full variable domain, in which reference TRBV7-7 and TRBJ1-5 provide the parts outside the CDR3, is GAGVSQSPRYKVTKRGQDVTLRCDPISSHATLYWYQQALGQGPEFLTYFNYEAQPDKSGLPSDRFSAERPEGSISTLTIQRTEQRDSAMYRCASSLANSPDQPQHFGDGTRLSIL.

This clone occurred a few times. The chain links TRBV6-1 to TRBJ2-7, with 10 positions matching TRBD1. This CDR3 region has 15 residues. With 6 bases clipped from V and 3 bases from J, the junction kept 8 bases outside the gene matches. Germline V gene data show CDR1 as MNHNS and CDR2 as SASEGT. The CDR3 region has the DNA TGTGCCAGCAGCCCAATTGGGGACAGGGGCTACGAGCAGTACTTC. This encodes CASSPIGDRGYEQYF.

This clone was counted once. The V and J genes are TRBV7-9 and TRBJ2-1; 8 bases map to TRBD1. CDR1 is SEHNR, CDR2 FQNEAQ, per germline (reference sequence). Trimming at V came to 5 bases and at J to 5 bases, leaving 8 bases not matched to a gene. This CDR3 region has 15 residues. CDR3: CASSPITGGHNEQFF. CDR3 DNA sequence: TGTGCCAGCAGCCCGATAACAGGGGGGCACAATGAGCAGTTCTTC.

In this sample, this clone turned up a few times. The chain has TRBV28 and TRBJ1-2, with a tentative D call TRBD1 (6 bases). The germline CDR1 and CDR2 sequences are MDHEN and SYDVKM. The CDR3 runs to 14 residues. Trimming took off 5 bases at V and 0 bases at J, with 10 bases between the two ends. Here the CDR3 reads CASSVGGSNYGYTF. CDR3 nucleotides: TGTGCCAGCAGTGTTGGGGGCTCTAACTATGGCTACACCTTC.

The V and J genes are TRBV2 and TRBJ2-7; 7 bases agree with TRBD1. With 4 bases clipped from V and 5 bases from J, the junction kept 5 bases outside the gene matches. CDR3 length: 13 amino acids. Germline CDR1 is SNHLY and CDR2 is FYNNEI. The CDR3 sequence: CASSGDSRNEQYF. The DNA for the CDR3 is TGTGCCAGCAGTGGGGACAGCAGGAACGAGCAGTACTTC.

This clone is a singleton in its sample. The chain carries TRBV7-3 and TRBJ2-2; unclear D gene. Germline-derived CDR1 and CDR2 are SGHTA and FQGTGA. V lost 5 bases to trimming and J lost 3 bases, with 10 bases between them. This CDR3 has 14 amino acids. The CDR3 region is CASSLRLDTGELFF. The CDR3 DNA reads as TGTGCCAGCAGCCTAAGACTTGACACCGGGGAGCTGTTTTTT.

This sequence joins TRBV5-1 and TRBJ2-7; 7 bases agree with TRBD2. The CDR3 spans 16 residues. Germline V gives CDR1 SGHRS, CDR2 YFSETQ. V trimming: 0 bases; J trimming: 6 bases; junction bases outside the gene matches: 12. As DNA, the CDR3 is TGCGCCAGCAGCTTGGGGTCGGGGGGAGGGCCTGTCGAGCAGTACTTC. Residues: CASSLGSGGGPVEQYF. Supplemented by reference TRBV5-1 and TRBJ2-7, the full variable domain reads KAGVTQTPRYLIKTRGQQVTLSCSPISGHRSVSWYQQTPGQGLQFLFEYFSETQRNKGNFPGRFSGRQFSNSRSEMNVSTLELGDSALYLCASSLGSGGGPVEQYFGPGTRLTVT.

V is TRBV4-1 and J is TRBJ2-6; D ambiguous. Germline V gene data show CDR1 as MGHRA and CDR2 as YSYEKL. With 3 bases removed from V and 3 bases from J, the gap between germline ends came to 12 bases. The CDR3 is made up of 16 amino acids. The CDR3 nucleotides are TGCGCCAGCAGCCATGTACAGCTTAGTGGGGCCAACGTCCTGACTTTC. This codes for CASSHVQLSGANVLTF.

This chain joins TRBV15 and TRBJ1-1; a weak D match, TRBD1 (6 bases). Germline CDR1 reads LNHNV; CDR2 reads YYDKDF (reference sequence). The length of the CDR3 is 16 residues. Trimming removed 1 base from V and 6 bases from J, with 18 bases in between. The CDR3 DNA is TGTGCCACCAGCAGAGGGGGGGGCCTTAAAATCGCTGAAGCTTTCTTT. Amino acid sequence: CATSRGGGLKIAEAFF.

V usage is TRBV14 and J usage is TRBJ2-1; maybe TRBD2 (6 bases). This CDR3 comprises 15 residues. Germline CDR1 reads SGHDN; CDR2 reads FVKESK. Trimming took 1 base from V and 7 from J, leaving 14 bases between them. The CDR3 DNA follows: TGTGCCAGCAGCCAAGTGCGGTTGGGGAGGAATGAGCAGTTCTTC. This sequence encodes CASSQVRLGRNEQFF.